Following are 8 T cell receptor beta chains from one sample sequenced in a study of T-cell reconstitution after alpha-beta-depleted transplantation in children. Unique molecular identifiers featured in how the TCRbeta library was prepared. From the PCR reads, TCRdb called clonotypes with MiXCR, one entry per CDR3 protein. Of 640,000 or so distinct CDR3 sequences in the sample, roughly 15% were seen once. The input for sequencing was PBMCs from the stem cell graft donor, taken from the stem cell graft. The receptors stem from a human donor who donated a stem cell graft to a child with acute myeloid leukemia.

The V and J genes are TRBV24-1 and TRBJ2-1, with D unclear. This CDR3 spans 15 amino acids. Germline V gives CDR1 KGHDR, CDR2 SFDVKD. Between the trimmed V and J ends, which lost 6 bases and 0 bases, there was a span of 11 bases. CDR3 bases: TGTGCCACCAGTACAGTCGATAGCTCCTACAATGAGCAGTTCTTC. It encodes CATSTVDSSYNEQFF.

This clonotype was counted at least ten times. The V call is TRBV12-3 or TRBV12-4, the J call TRBJ2-2; TRBD1 agrees at 8 bases. The CDR3 extends over 14 amino acids. The junction had 6 bases not matched to a gene; V was cut back by 10 bases and J by 2 bases. The CDR3 coding sequence is TGTGCCACCAAGACAGGGGCCAACACCGGGGAGCTGTTTTTT. Protein product: CATKTGANTGELFF.

This chain links TRBV3-1 with TRBJ1-1; D not resolved. This CDR3 has 14 amino acids. Germline V CDR1 and CDR2: LGHDT, YNNKEL (reference sequence). Trimming took 4 bases from V and 10 from J, leaving 19 bases between them. The CDR3 here is CASSRGVLRGGAFF. The CDR3 bases are TGTGCCAGCAGCCGGGGAGTTTTGCGAGGAGGAGCTTTCTTT.

This clonotype was seen at least ten times. This chain joins TRBV6-5 and TRBJ2-1; tentative D call: TRBD1 (5 bases). The CDR3 runs to 14 residues. In germline, CDR1 is MNHEY, CDR2 SVGAGI. V shed 2 bases and J shed 2 bases, with 7 bases lying between them. As DNA, the CDR3 is TGTGCCAGCAGTTACAGACAGACCTACAATGAGCAGTTCTTC. This encodes CASSYRQTYNEQFF.

This clonotype was seen repeatedly, ten times or more. The CDR3 loop reads CSARDQGGSAFF. CDR3 bases: TGCAGTGCTAGAGATCAGGGGGGGTCGGCTTTCTTT. The chain recombines TRBV20-1 with TRBJ1-1; 7 nucleotides align to TRBD1. This CDR3 is 12 amino acids long. J lost 11 bases, V lost 0 bases, and 6 bases had no gene match. The germline V gene encodes CDR1 DFQATT and CDR2 SNEGSKA (reference sequence).

The rearrangement joins TRBV4-1 to TRBJ2-5; D perhaps matches TRBD1 (5 bases). The V gene lost 1 base and the J gene lost 5 bases, with 11 bases spanning the gap. CDR1 MGHRA and CDR2 YSYEKL come from the germline V gene. CDR3 size: 14 residues. The CDR3 nucleotides read TGCGCCAGCAGCCAAGTGACAGAGGTGGAGACCCAGTACTTC. It specifies CASSQVTEVETQYF.

This clonotype was observed a few times. The V call is TRBV15, the J call TRBJ2-4; D may be TRBD1 or TRBD2 (5 bases each). Germline V CDR1 and CDR2: LNHNV, YYDKDF (reference sequence). The V and J ends lost 0 bases and 0 bases respectively, with 9 bases between them. The CDR3 runs 16 residues. The CDR3 protein is CATSRERDEAKNIQYF. The CDR3 nucleotides read TGTGCCACCAGCAGAGAAAGGGACGAAGCCAAAAACATTCAGTACTTC.

This clonotype has at least ten counts. The rearrangement links TRBV20-1 to TRBJ1-5; no definite D call. Trimming pared 2 bases from V and 0 bases from J, leaving 11 bases between. The CDR3 sequence is 15 residues long. Per germline, CDR1 DFQATT and CDR2 SNEGSKA (reference sequence). The CDR3 loop is CSARTDVYSNQPQHF. CDR3 nucleotides: TGCAGTGCTAGAACAGACGTTTATAGCAATCAGCCCCAGCATTTT.